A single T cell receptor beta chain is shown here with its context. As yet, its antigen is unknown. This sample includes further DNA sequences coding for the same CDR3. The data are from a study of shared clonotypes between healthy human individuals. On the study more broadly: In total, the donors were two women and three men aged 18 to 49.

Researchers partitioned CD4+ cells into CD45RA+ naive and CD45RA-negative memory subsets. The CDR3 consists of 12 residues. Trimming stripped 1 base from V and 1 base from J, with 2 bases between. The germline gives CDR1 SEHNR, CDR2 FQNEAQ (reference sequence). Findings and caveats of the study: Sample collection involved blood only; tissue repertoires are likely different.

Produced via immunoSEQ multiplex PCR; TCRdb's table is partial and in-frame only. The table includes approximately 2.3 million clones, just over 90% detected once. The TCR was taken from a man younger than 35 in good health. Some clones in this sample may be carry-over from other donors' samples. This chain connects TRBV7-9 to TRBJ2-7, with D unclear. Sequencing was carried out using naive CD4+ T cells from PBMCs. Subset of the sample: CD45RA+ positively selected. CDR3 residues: CASSLESYEQYF. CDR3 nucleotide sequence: TGTGCCAGCAGCTTAGAGTCCTACGAGCAGTACTTC. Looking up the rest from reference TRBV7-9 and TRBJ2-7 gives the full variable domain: DTGVSQNPRHKITKRGQNVTFRCDPISEHNRLYWYRQTLGQGPEFLTYFQNEAQLEKSRLLSDRFSAERPKGSFSTLEIQRTEQGDSAMYLCASSLESYEQYFGPGTRLTVT.